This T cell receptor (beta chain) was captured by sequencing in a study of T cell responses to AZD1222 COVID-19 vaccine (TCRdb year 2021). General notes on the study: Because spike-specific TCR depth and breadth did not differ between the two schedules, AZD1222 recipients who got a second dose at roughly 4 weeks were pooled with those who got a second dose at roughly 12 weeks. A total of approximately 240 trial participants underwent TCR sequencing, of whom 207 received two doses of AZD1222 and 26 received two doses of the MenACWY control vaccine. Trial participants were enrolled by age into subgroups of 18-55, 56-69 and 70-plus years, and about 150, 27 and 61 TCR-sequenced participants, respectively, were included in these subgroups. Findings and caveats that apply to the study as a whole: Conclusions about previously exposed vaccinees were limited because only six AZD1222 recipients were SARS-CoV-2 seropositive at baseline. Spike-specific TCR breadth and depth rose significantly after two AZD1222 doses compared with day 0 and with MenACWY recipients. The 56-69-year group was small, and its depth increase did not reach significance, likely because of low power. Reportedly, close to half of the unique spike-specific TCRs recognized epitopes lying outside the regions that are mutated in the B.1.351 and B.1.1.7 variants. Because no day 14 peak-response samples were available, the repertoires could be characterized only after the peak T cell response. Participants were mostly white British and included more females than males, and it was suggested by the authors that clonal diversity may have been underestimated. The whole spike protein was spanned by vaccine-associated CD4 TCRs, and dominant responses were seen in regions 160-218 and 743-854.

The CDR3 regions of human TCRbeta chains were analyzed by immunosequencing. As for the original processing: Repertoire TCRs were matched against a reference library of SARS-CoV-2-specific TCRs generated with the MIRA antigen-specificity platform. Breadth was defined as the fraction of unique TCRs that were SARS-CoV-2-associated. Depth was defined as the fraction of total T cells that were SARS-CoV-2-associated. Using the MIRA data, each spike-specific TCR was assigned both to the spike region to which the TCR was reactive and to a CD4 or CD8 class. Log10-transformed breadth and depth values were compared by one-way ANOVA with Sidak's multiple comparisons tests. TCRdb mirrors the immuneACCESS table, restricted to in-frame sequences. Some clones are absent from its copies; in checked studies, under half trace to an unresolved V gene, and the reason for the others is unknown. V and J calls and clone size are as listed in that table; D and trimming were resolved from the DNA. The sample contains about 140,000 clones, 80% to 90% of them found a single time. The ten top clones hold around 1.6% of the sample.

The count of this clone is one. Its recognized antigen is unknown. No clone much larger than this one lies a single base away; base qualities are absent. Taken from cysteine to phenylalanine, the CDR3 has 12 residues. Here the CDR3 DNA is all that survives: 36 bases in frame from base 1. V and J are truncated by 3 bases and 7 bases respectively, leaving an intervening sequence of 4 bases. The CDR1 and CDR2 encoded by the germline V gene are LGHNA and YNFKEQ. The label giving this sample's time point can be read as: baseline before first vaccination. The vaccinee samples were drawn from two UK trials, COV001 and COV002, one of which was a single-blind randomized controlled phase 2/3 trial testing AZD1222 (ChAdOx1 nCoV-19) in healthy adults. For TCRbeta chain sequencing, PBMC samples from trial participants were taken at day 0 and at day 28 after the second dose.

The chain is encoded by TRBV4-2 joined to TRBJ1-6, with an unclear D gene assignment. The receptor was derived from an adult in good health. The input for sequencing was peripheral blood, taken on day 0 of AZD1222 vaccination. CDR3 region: CASSHRNSPLHF. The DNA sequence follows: TGTGCCAGCAGCCACAGGAATTCACCCCTCCACTTT.